This T cell receptor (beta chain) was documented in a study of CD8+ T cells in alopecia areata. Study overall: Treated individuals took tofacitinib by mouth, 5 to 10 mg twice daily.

Study results and limitations: Higher clonality than in normal scalp was seen in lesional scalp, especially alopecia totalis/universalis.

V shed 0 bases and J shed 5 bases, with 13 bases lying between them. The CDR3 is 15 residues long. CDR1 and CDR2 from the germline V gene are LNHNV and YYDKDF (reference sequence). Treatment denoted: oral pan-JAK inhibitor, 5-10 mg twice daily. The sequencing template was cDNA reverse transcribed from extracted RNA. Here immunoSEQ multiplex PCR was the method, and the copy in TCRdb shows in-frame clones only, minus some. The data hold about 200,000 clones, with more than 55% observed a single time. A word on this clone: Its antigen is not identified.

This TCR was sampled from a human donor with alopecia areata. The chain employs TRBV15 and TRBJ2-5; perhaps TRBD2 as D (5 bases). Specimen: CD4+ T cells sorted from blood, collected between weeks 47 and 50, from a patient treated with tofacitinib. The CDR3: CATSRDSGGRETQYF. CDR3 bases: TGTGCCACCAGCAGAGACAGCGGTGGACGGGAGACCCAGTACTTC. Full variable domain (remainder filled in from reference TRBV15 and TRBJ2-5): DAMVIQNPRYQVTQFGKPVTLSCSQTLNHNVMYWYQQKSSQAPKLLFHYYDKDFNNEADTPDNFQSRRPNTSFCFLDIRSPGLGDTAMYLCATSRDSGGRETQYFGPGTRLLVL.